These T cell receptor beta chains were read from a single sample in a study of blood T cell repertoires in COVID-19. The method was immunoSEQ multiplex PCR; TCRdb's version includes in-frame clones alone and lacks a portion of them. The sample shows about 170,000 clones, about 83% of them seen only once. Material for sequencing was PBMCs or T cells enriched from blood (not recorded which). These receptors originate from a woman between 45 and 60 years old in a cohort exposed to, infected with or recovered from COVID-19 (not recorded which). CDR3s include the opening cysteine and the closing phenylalanine or tryptophan.

v_call cdr3_aa
TRBV5-1 CASSLAGVSTGELFF
TRBV7-8 CASSLAAGVRYSYEQYF
TRBV19 CASSTRTVTEAFF
TRBV2 CASTRIAASGSRYTGELFF
TRBV7-8 CASSLGVTGDQPQHF
TRBV11-2 CASSLGLAGGPLMIEQYF
TRBV28 CATYPFTGATNEKLFF
TRBV18 CASSLYNEQFF
TRBV6-5 CASGLQAVNTGELFF
TRBV12-3/TRBV12-4 CASSLRSDTQYF